These 26 T cell receptor beta chains share one sample of origin, sequenced in a study of blood T cell repertoires in COVID-19 (dated by TCRdb to 2018 to 2020). The library was built by means of the immunoSEQ multiplex PCR assay. The table was pulled from immuneACCESS by TCRdb, which kept in-frame rearrangements only. Such tables lose some clones; where checked, under half of the loss comes from unresolved V genes, and the rest has no known cause. The sample records roughly 150,000 clones, 90% of which are singletons. The ten top clones hold over 15% of the sample. Sequencing was performed on peripheral blood. The receptor source for this set is a man in his fifties or sixties with active or convalescent COVID-19.

CDR3 sequence: CASSIGQANTEAFF. CDR3 bases: TGTGCCAGCAGTATTGGACAGGCGAACACTGAAGCTTTCTTT. This chain connects TRBV2 to TRBJ1-1, with 7 positions matching TRBD1. The length of the CDR3 is 14 residues. After removal of 5 bases from V and 1 base from J, the junction contained 4 bases not matched to a gene. CDR1 and CDR2 (germline): SNHLY, FYNNEI. The full variable domain, completed using reference TRBV2 and TRBJ1-1, is EPEVTQTPSHQVTQMGQEVILRCVPISNHLYFYWYRQILGQKVEFLVSFYNNEISEKSEIFDDQFSVERPDGSNFTLKIRSTKLEDSAMYFCASSIGQANTEAFFGQGTRLTVV.

This clone was recorded only once. V is TRBV25-1 and J is TRBJ1-4; no clear D. This CDR3 region has 15 residues. CDR1 and CDR2 (germline): MGHDK, SYGVNS. V was pared by 5 bases and J by 0 bases, with 10 bases between. CDR3 in DNA: TGTGCCAGCAGTAACACACAAGCAACTAATGAAAAACTGTTTTTT. Translating gives CASSNTQATNEKLFF.

The chain joins TRBV5-1 to TRBJ1-3, with D unclear. From germline, CDR1 is SGHRS and CDR2 YFSETQ. The CDR3 is 17 amino acids. V shed 1 base and J shed 2 bases, with 16 bases lying between them. The CDR3 spells CASSLFSPGAAGNTIYF. The CDR3 DNA follows: TGCGCCAGCAGCTTGTTTTCTCCGGGTGCCGCTGGAAACACCATATATTTT.

In the case of this clone: At one end the junction does not follow the germline gene, possibly because of a read error. The chain couples TRBV6-5 to TRBJ1-5; possibly TRBD1 for D (6 bases). The length of the CDR3 is 15 residues. Germline V gene data show CDR1 as MNHEY and CDR2 as SVGAGI. The CDR3 protein is CASRYSQGDNQPQHF. CDR3 in DNA: TGTGCCAGCAGATACTCACAGGGTGACAATCAGCCCCAGCATTTT.

The rearrangement joins TRBV6-5 to TRBJ1-3; a weak D match, TRBD1 (6 bases). Trimming stripped 5 bases from V and 4 bases from J, with 15 bases between. The CDR3 covers 15 residues. Germline V gene sequence: CDR1 MNHEY, CDR2 SVGAGI. CDR3 nucleotide sequence: TGTGCCAGCAGTCTCACAGGGCTGGGAGGAAACACCATATATTTT. Translated: CASSLTGLGGNTIYF.

The CDR3 reads CAIRGTGGYGYTF. CDR3 coding DNA: TGTGCCATCAGGGGGACAGGGGGCTATGGCTACACCTTC. V is TRBV10-3 and J is TRBJ1-2; TRBD1 matches 11 bases. The CDR3 totals 13 residues. Germline assignment: CDR1 ENHRY and CDR2 SYGVKD. The ends lost 6 bases at V and 4 bases at J; junction bases unmatched: 1.

This clone has just a few counts. The chain couples TRBV29-1 to TRBJ1-4, with D maybe TRBD1 (6 bases). Germline CDR1 SQVTM, CDR2 ANQGSEA. The CDR3 length is 15 residues. V was shortened by 0 bases and J by 5 bases, with 13 bases between the two germline ends. As DNA, the CDR3 is TGCAGCGTTGAAGATCCCACAGGGTGGAATGAAAAACTGTTTTTT. Protein product: CSVEDPTGWNEKLFF.

V gene TRBV9 combines with J gene TRBJ2-2, with 10 bases that match TRBD1. Germline-derived CDR1 and CDR2 are SGDLS and YYNGEE. V shed 3 bases, J shed 3 bases, and the junction held 2 bases outside the gene matches. CDR3 length: 15 residues. DNA of the CDR3: TGTGCCAGCAGCGGCGGGACAGGGGACACCGGGGAGCTGTTTTTT. It specifies CASSGGTGDTGELFF.

J is TRBJ1-4 and V is TRBV15; 7 positions match TRBD1. V gave up 5 bases and J gave up 7 bases; unmatched junction bases: 10. CDR3 length equals 15 residues. Germline CDR1 LNHNV, CDR2 YYDKDF (reference sequence). For the CDR3, the DNA is TGTGCCACCAGCGACAGACAGGGCCTGAGTGAAAAACTGTTTTTT. Translating it yields CATSDRQGLSEKLFF.

This clone is a singleton in its sample. This chain connects TRBV5-1 to TRBJ2-7; 9 bases match TRBD2. The V gene's germline CDR1 is SGHRS and CDR2 YFSETQ. The CDR3 runs to 15 residues. Germline trimming cut 0 bases from V and 6 bases from J; bases unmatched to any gene: 7. In nucleotides, the CDR3 is TGCGCCAGCAGCTTGGCCGTAGCGGGAGTGGTCGAGCAGTACTTC. This translates into CASSLAVAGVVEQYF.

Note on this clone: Other DNA sequences from this sample encode an identical CDR3 as well. This chain uses TRBV10-1 with TRBJ1-2, with no clear D. V was pared by 3 bases and J by 2 bases, with 7 bases between. The CDR3 consists of 13 residues. CDR1 WNHNN and CDR2 SYGVQD come from the germline V gene (reference sequence). Here the CDR3 reads CASSESGNYGYTF. DNA of the CDR3: TGCGCCAGCAGTGAATCCGGGAACTATGGCTACACCTTC.

The rearrangement uses TRBV5-6 and TRBJ1-5; D not resolved. V was pared by 1 base and J by 3 bases, with 8 bases between. From germline, CDR1 is SGHDT and CDR2 YYEEEE. The CDR3 runs to 14 residues. For the CDR3, the DNA is TGTGCCAGCAGCTTGAGGAGCCTCAATCAGCCCCAGCATTTT. Its translation is CASSLRSLNQPQHF.

The rearrangement links TRBV9 to TRBJ2-2, with 15 bases identical to TRBD2. Germline loops: CDR1 SGDLS, CDR2 YYNGEE. V was pared by 2 bases and J by 2 bases, with 4 bases of the junction left unmatched. This CDR3 contains 18 residues. The CDR3 sequence: CASSVGLAGGLNTGELFF. The CDR3 nucleotides read TGTGCCAGCAGCGTGGGACTAGCGGGGGGACTCAACACCGGGGAGCTGTTTTTT.

This clone showed up just a few times. The chain joins TRBV6-1 to TRBJ1-6; the D gene is possibly TRBD1 (6 bases). This CDR3 contains 15 residues. The germline V gene has CDR1 MNHNS and CDR2 SASEGT. V was trimmed by 3 bases and J by 4 bases, leaving 10 bases between them. The CDR3: CASSEGQEYNSPLHF. The CDR3 DNA follows: TGTGCCAGCAGTGAGGGACAAGAGTATAATTCACCCCTCCACTTT.

The genes are TRBV19 and TRBJ2-7, with 13 bases matching TRBD2. There are 15 residues in the CDR3. Per germline, CDR1 LNHDA and CDR2 SQIVND (reference sequence). V dropped 6 bases and J dropped 5; count of bases not matched to a gene: 7. CDR3 sequence: CASRPGLAGANEQYF. The CDR3, as DNA: TGTGCCAGTAGGCCCGGACTAGCGGGAGCCAACGAGCAGTACTTC.

The count of this clone is one. J is TRBJ2-2 and V is TRBV12-5; a possible D gene is TRBD1 (6 bases). Germline V gives CDR1 LGHNT, CDR2 FRNRAP. Trimming removed 2 bases at V and 1 base at J, with 11 bases between. This CDR3 has 16 residues. CDR3 loop: CASGLPTGLNTGELFF. The CDR3 DNA sequence: TGTGCTAGTGGTTTGCCCACAGGGCTGAACACCGGGGAGCTGTTTTTT.

This chain uses TRBV21-1 with TRBJ2-5; the table gives TRBD2 as D, unverified against the DNA. TRBV21-1 is designated a pseudogene. This CDR3 has 16 amino acids. Written as DNA, the CDR3 is TGTGCCAGCAGCAAAGAAGGGACTAGCGAGCAAGAGACCCAGTACTTC. It translates to CASSKEGTSEQETQYF.

The chain employs TRBV24-1 and TRBJ2-3; 11 bases map to TRBD2. Trimming removed 0 bases from V and 4 bases from J; junction bases left unmatched: 11. Germline lookup yields CDR1 KGHDR and CDR2 SFDVKD. The CDR3 extends over 19 amino acids. In DNA, the CDR3 is TGTGCCACCAGTGATTTGACAACGGCTAGCGGGAGGATGCCAGATACGCAGTATTTT. This sequence encodes CATSDLTTASGRMPDTQYF.

The chain has TRBV10-2 and TRBJ1-5, with 7 bases fitting TRBD1. This CDR3 contains 13 residues. The V segment lost 6 bases and the J segment 5 bases; nucleotides outside the gene matches: 4. CDR1 is WSHSY and CDR2 is SAAADI in the germline V gene. CDR3 DNA sequence: TGCGCCAGCAGGACAGGGTCGGATCAGCCCCAGCATTTT. It encodes CASRTGSDQPQHF.

This chain connects TRBV11-2 to TRBJ2-3; 8 nucleotides agree with TRBD1. J gave up 0 bases and V 4 bases, and 9 bases lay outside the gene matches. Per germline, CDR1 SGHAT and CDR2 FQNNGV. The CDR3 runs to 17 residues. The DNA for the CDR3 is TGTGCCAGCAGCTCACAGGACAGGGCAATGAGCACAGATACGCAGTATTTT. This sequence encodes CASSSQDRAMSTDTQYF. Full variable domain (rest looked up from reference TRBV11-2 and TRBJ2-3): EAGVAQSPRYKIIEKRQSVAFWCNPISGHATLYWYQQILGQGPKLLIQFQNNGVVDDSQLPKDRFSAERLKGVDSTLKIQPAKLEDSAVYLCASSSQDRAMSTDTQYFGPGTRLTVL.

As regards this clone: The sample holds other DNA sequences that translate to the same CDR3. The V call is TRBV2, the J call TRBJ1-2, with a tentative D call TRBD1 (6 bases). V shed 4 bases and J shed 3 bases, with 6 bases lying between them. CDR3 length: 12 residues. CDR1 SNHLY and CDR2 FYNNEI come from the germline V gene. CDR3 in amino acids: CASSAGDYGYTF. As DNA, the CDR3 is TGTGCCAGCAGTGCAGGGGACTATGGCTACACCTTC.

The V gene is TRBV7-2, the J gene TRBJ2-1; 13 bases align to TRBD2. The junction had 8 bases not matched to a gene; V was cut back by 4 bases and J by 5 bases. The CDR3 is 17 amino acids. Germline V lookup: CDR1 SGHTA, CDR2 FQGNSA. In DNA form, the CDR3 reads TGTGCCAGCAGCTCCCGACTAGCGGGAGGAGGCAACAATGAGCAGTTCTTC. Amino acids: CASSSRLAGGGNNEQFF.

The gene calls are TRBV3-1 (or the pseudogene TRBV3-2) and TRBJ2-2, with D hard to call. Trimming took off 0 bases at V and 8 bases at J, with 13 bases between the two ends. The CDR3 covers 15 residues. CDR1 is LGHDT and CDR2 is YNNKEL in the germline V gene (reference sequence). The CDR3 sequence: CASSQDDNNPGELFF. CDR3 sequence (DNA): TGTGCCAGCAGCCAAGATGACAATAATCCGGGGGAGCTGTTTTTT.

The chain joins TRBV5-1 to TRBJ1-1; possible D gene TRBD1, 6 bases. This CDR3 has 14 residues. Trimming removed 1 base from V and 1 base from J, with 8 bases in between. CDR1 is SGHRS, CDR2 YFSETQ, per germline. CDR3 sequence: CASSLMGANTEAFF. The CDR3 DNA follows: TGCGCCAGCAGCTTGATGGGGGCGAACACTGAAGCTTTCTTT.

This chain connects TRBV9 to TRBJ1-2; D is possibly TRBD1 (6 bases). This CDR3 spans 14 amino acids. V dropped 3 bases and J dropped 2 bases, with 11 bases sitting between them. Germline assignment: CDR1 SGDLS and CDR2 YYNGEE. The chain's CDR3 is CASSGDTENYGYTF. The CDR3 coding sequence is TGTGCCAGCAGCGGGGACACCGAGAACTATGGCTACACCTTC. The full variable domain, in which reference TRBV9 and TRBJ1-2 provide the parts outside the CDR3, is DSGVTQTPKHLITATGQRVTLRCSPRSGDLSVYWYQQSLDQGLQFLIQYYNGEERAKGNILERFSAQQFPDLHSELNLSSLELGDSALYFCASSGDTENYGYTFGSGTRLTVV.

This chain uses TRBV15 with TRBJ1-1; unclear D gene. Looked up from germline, CDR1 is LNHNV and CDR2 is YYDKDF (reference sequence). The CDR3 has 15 amino acids. Trimming stripped 1 base from V and 1 base from J, with 10 bases between. CDR3 DNA sequence: TGTGCCACCAGCAGAGCAGTTTCAGGGAACACTGAAGCTTTCTTT. It translates to CATSRAVSGNTEAFF.